A selection of T cell receptor beta chains follows, all from one sample in a study of blood T cell repertoires in COVID-19. Only in-frame clones appear in the TCRdb table, and some are missing; sequencing was by immunoSEQ multiplex PCR. This sample yields a few hundred thousand clones, of which almost 85% are seen a single time; just over 7% belongs to the top ten. Input material: peripheral blood. Receptors were obtained from a human donor in a cohort sampled during active COVID-19. Each CDR3 is given without its conserved first and last residue.

J,V,CDR3
TRBJ1-4,TRBV19,ASKKNGQSNEKLF
TRBJ1-1,TRBV3-1/TRBV3-2,ASSQVMRRGAF
TRBJ1-1,TRBV11-2,ASSLVGVGTEAF
TRBJ1-3,TRBV7-3,ASSLDRGNTIY
TRBJ2-4,TRBV7-9,ASSRGNIQY
TRBJ1-2,TRBV12-3/TRBV12-4,ASSLEDRGLST
TRBJ1-2,TRBV27,ASSHSIQGARDGYT
TRBJ2-7,TRBV30,AWSVYRPSSYEQY
TRBJ1-1,TRBV7-9,ASNEKGGSHNTEAF
TRBJ2-3,TRBV6-6,ATGTGADTQY
TRBJ2-1,TRBV7-9,ASSLQGEQF
TRBJ2-5,TRBV6-5,ASRIAGVWETQY
TRBJ1-1,TRBV18,ASSPFGQNTEAF
TRBJ1-2,TRBV2,ASIDGTAYYGYT
TRBJ1-2,TRBV6-5,ASSYVGTGTYGYT
TRBJ1-1,TRBV2,ASSERGQGKNTEAF
TRBJ2-2,TRBV2,ASSPNGGTGELF
TRBJ1-3,TRBV5-1,ASSLESSGNTIY
TRBJ1-1,TRBV6-5,ASSYDRVTTEAF
TRBJ2-4,TRBV19,ASSMAHSGFGGAAKNIQY
TRBJ1-2,TRBV2,ASSEGGGGYT
TRBJ2-1,TRBV3-1/TRBV3-2,ASSPRLEPNEQF
TRBJ2-7,TRBV5-4,ASSDDSYEQY
TRBJ1-5,TRBV27,ASSFYGSNQPQH
TRBJ2-7,TRBV5-1,ASSAGFSYEQY
TRBJ2-5,TRBV27,ASSILGGSEETQY
TRBJ1-1,TRBV7-6,ASSLEGNRGSKAF
TRBJ2-1,TRBV7-2,ASSASGNSYNEQF
TRBJ2-7,TRBV2,ASSEARGQVSYEQY
TRBJ1-4,TRBV30,AWSLRGQIQEKLF
TRBJ2-3,TRBV12-5,ASGQDGTSTDTQY
TRBJ2-3,TRBV7-3,ASRPTSVGDTQY
TRBJ2-7,TRBV15,ATSSLGTSGYEQY
TRBJ1-1,TRBV29-1,SAGRVPEAF
TRBJ2-3,TRBV3-1/TRBV3-2,ASSYRVRTDTQY
TRBJ2-1,TRBV24-1,ATAEAGGSYNEQF
TRBJ1-5,TRBV27,ASSSRTGVQPQH
TRBJ2-7,TRBV5-1,ASSLGLVYEQY
TRBJ1-3,TRBV3-1/TRBV3-2,ASSDRGTGGNTIY
TRBJ1-5,TRBV5-1,ASTTSGGVGQPQH
TRBJ1-2,TRBV4-2,ASSQDQEGWYGYT
TRBJ2-7,TRBV7-8,ASSLPAGPYEQY
TRBJ1-2,TRBV9,ASSEVEGINGYT
TRBJ1-2,TRBV12-3/TRBV12-4,ANTDRVRYGYT
TRBJ2-1,TRBV24-1,ATSETGTSNYNEQF
TRBJ2-7,TRBV10-2,ASSDGESYEQY